This paragraph reports one TCR beta chain. Its antigen is currently unknown. In germline, CDR1 is SQVTM, CDR2 ANQGSEA. CDR3 length equals 15 residues. The ends lost 3 bases at V and 1 base at J; junction bases unmatched: 8. TCRdb processed the 5' RACE reads anew with MiXCR; each CDR3 protein has one entry. The table shows some 180,000 distinct CDR3 sequences, with around a sixth occurring only once. This entry belongs to a study of CD8 T cells in ankylosing spondylitis. Study conclusions and caveats: In ankylosing spondylitis blood, a motif of roughly eight highly homologous TCR beta variants appeared characteristic.

Material for sequencing was blood, either unsorted or a sorted T cell fraction (not recorded which). This TCR was sampled from a male donor aged 5-30 years with ankylosing spondylitis or in good health (not recorded which). V and J are TRBV29-1 and TRBJ2-5; 7 bases are a match to TRBD2. The DNA for the CDR3 is TGCAGCGTTGATGGAGCGGGAAAAATCCAAGAGACCCAGTACTTC. Amino acids: CSVDGAGKIQETQYF.